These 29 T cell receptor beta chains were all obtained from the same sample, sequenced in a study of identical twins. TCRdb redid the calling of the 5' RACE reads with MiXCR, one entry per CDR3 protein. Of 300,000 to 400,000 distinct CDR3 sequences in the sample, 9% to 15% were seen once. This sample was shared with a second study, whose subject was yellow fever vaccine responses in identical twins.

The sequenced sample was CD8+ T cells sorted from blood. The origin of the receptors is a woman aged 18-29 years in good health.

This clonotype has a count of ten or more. The CDR3 sequence is CASSLAGGGRGGELFF. CDR3 bases: TGTGCCAGCAGTTTGGCGGGCGGGGGACGAGGCGGGGAGCTGTTTTTT. The genes are TRBV6-5 and TRBJ2-2, with 7 nucleotides matching TRBD2. This CDR3 contains 16 residues. Germline CDR1 and CDR2: MNHEY and SVGAGI. Unmatched junction bases numbered 12, after V lost 4 bases and J lost 7 bases.

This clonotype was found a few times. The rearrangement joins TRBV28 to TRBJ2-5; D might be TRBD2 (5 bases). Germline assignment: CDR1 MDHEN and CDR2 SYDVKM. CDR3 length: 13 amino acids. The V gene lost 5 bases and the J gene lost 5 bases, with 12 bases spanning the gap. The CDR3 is CASSVRGPETQYF. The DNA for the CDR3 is TGTGCCAGCAGTGTGAGAGGGCCTGAGACCCAGTACTTC. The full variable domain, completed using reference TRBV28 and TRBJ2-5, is DVKVTQSSRYLVKRTGEKVFLECVQDMDHENMFWYRQDPGLGLRLIYFSYDVKMKEKGDIPEGYSVSREKKERFSLILESASTNQTSMYLCASSVRGPETQYFGPGTRLLVL.

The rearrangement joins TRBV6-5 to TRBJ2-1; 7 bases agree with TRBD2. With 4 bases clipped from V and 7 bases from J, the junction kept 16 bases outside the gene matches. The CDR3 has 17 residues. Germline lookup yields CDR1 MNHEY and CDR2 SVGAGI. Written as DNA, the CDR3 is TGTGCCAGCAGTTCTGGATCTATCGGCGGGAGAGGGAATGAGCAGTTCTTC. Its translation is CASSSGSIGGRGNEQFF.

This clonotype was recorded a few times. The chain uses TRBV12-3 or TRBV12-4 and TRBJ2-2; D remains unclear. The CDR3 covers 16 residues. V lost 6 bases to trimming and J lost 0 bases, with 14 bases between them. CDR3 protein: CASRDHDLANTGELFF. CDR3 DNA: TGTGCCAGCAGGGATCACGACCTCGCGAACACCGGGGAGCTGTTTTTT.

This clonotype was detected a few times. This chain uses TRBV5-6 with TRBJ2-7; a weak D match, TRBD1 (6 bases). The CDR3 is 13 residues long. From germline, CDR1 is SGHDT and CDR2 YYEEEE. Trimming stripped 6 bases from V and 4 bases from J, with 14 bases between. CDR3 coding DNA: TGTGCCAGCAACCTAGGGGGTATTTACGAGCAGTACGTC. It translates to CASNLGGIYEQYV.

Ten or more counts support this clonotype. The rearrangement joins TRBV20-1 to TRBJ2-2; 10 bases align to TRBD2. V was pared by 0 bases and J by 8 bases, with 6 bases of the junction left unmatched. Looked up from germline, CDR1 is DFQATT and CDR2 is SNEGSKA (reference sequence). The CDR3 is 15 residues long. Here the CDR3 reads CSARDITSGMGELFF. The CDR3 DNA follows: TGCAGTGCTAGAGATATTACTAGCGGGATGGGGGAGCTGTTTTTT.

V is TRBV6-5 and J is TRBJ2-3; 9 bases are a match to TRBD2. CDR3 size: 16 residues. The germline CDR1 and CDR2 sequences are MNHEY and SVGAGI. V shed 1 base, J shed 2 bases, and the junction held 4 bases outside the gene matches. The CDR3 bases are TGTGCCAGCAGTTACTTTAGGACTAGCGACACAGATACGCAGTATTTT. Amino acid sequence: CASSYFRTSDTDTQYF.

DNA of the CDR3: TGTGCCAGCAGCCATTGGGAATCAAAGGGACCTTCCTACGAGCAGTACGTC. Encoded protein: CASSHWESKGPSYEQYV. The chain uses TRBV3-1 and TRBJ2-7; D might be TRBD1 or TRBD2, each matching 5 bases. V was shortened by 3 bases and J by 1 base, with 19 bases between the two germline ends. CDR3 length: 17 residues. Germline CDR1 and CDR2: LGHDT and YNNKEL (reference sequence).

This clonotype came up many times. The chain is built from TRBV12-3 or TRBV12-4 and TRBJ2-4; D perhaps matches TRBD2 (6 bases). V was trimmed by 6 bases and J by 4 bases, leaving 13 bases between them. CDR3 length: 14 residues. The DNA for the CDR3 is TGTGCCAGCAGCCCCGCGGGGTCTAAAAACATTCAGTACTTC. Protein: CASSPAGSKNIQYF.

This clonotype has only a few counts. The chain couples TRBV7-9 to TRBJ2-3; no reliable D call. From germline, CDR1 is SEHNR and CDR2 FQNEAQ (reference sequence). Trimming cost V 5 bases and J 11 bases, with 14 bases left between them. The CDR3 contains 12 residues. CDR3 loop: CASSGAYRGQYF. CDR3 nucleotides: TGTGCCAGCAGCGGCGCTTATCGAGGGCAGTATTTT.

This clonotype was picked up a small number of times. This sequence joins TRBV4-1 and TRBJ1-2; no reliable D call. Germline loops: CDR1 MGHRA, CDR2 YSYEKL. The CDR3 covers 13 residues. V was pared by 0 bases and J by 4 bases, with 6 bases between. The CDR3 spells CASSQDFVYGYTF. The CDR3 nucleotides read TGCGCCAGCAGCCAAGATTTTGTCTATGGCTACACCTTC.

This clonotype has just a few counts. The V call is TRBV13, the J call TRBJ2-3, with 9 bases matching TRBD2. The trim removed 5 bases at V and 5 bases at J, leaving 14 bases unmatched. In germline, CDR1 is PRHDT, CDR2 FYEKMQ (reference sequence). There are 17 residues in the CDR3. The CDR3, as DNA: TGTGCCAGCAGCACCACCGGCGGCGGGGGGGCTGAAGATACGCAGTATTTT. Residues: CASSTTGGGGAEDTQYF.

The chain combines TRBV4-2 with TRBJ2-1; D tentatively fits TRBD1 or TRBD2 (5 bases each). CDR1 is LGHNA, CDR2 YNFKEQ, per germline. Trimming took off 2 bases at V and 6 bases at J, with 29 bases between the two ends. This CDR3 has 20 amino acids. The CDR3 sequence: CASSQPFRIAGTRLSNEQFF. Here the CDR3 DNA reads TGTGCCAGCAGCCAACCCTTCCGTATCGCCGGGACGCGGCTTAGCAATGAGCAGTTCTTC.

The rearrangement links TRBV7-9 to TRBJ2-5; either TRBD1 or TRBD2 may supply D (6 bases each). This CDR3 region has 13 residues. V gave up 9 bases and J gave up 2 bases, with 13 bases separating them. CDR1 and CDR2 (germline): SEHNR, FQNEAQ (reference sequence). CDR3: CASRGPGQETQYF. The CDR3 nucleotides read TGTGCCAGTCGGGGGCCAGGGCAAGAGACCCAGTACTTC.

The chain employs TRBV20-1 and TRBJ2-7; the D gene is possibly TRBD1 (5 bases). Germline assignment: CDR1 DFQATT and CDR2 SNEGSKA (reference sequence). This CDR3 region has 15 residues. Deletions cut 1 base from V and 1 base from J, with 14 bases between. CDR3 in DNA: TGCAGTGCTAGAGGGGCAGGGCCCTTTTCCTACGAGCAGTACTTC. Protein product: CSARGAGPFSYEQYF.

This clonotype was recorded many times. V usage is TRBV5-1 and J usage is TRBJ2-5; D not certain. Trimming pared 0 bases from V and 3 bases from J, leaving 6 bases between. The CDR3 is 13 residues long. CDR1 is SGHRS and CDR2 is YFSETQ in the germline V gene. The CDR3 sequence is CASSLATEETQYF. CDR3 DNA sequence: TGCGCCAGCAGCTTGGCGACGGAAGAGACCCAGTACTTC.

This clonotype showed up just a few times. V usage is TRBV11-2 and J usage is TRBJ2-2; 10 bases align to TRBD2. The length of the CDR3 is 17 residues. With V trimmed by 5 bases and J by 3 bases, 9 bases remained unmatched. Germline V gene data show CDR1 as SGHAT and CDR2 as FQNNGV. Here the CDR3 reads CASSPQLAGGYTGELFF. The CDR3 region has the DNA TGTGCCAGCAGCCCCCAGTTAGCGGGAGGCTACACCGGGGAGCTGTTTTTT.

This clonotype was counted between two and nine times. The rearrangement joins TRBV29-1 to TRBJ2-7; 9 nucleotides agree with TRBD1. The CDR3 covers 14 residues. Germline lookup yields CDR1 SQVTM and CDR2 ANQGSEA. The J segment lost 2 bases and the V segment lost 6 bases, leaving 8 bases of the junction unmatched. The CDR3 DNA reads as TGCAGCGTCATGGGACAGGGTGGAACCTACGAGCAGTACTTC. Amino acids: CSVMGQGGTYEQYF.

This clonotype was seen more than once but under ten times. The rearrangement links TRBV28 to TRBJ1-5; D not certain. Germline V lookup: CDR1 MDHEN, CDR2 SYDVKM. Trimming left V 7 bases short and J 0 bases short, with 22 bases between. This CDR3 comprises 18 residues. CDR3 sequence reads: CASIASAVGFYSNQPQHF. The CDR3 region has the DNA TGTGCCAGCATCGCCTCGGCAGTTGGATTTTATAGCAATCAGCCCCAGCATTTT.

The DNA for the CDR3 is TGCGCCAGCAGCTGGGGAACATTGACGGCGCCTCTCTACGAGCAGTACTTC. It codes for CASSWGTLTAPLYEQYF. The chain carries TRBV5-1 and TRBJ2-7, with no clear D. Trimming took 3 bases from V and 3 from J, leaving 22 bases between them. CDR1 SGHRS and CDR2 YFSETQ come from the germline V gene. The CDR3 covers 17 residues. Together with reference TRBV5-1 and TRBJ2-7, the CDR3 gives the full variable domain: KAGVTQTPRYLIKTRGQQVTLSCSPISGHRSVSWYQQTPGQGLQFLFEYFSETQRNKGNFPGRFSGRQFSNSRSEMNVSTLELGDSALYLCASSWGTLTAPLYEQYFGPGTRLTVT.

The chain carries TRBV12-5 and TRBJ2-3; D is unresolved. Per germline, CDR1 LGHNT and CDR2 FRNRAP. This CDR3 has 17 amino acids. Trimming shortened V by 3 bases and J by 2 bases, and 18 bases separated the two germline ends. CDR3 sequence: CASGFTSPKIHTDTQYF. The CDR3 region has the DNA TGTGCTAGTGGTTTCACCTCCCCTAAAATACACACAGATACGCAGTATTTT.

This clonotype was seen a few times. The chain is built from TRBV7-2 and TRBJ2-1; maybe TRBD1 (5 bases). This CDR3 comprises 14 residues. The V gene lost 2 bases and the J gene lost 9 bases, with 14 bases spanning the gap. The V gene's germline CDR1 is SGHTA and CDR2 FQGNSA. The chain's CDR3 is CASSLQRRGAEQFF. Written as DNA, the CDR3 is TGTGCCAGCAGCTTACAAAGGCGTGGGGCTGAGCAGTTCTTC.

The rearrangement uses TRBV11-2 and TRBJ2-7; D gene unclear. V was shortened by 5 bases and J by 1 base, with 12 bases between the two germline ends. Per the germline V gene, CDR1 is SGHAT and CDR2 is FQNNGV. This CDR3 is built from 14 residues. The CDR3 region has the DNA TGTGCCAGCAGCCAAGCACCTACATCCTACGAGCAGTACTTC. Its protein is CASSQAPTSYEQYF.

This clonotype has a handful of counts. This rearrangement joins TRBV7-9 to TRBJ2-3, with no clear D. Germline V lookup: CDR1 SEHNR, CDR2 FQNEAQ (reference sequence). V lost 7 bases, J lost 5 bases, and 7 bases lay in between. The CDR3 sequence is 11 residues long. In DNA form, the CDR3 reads TGTGCCAGCACCGAAGGAGATACGCAGTATTTT. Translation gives CASTEGDTQYF.

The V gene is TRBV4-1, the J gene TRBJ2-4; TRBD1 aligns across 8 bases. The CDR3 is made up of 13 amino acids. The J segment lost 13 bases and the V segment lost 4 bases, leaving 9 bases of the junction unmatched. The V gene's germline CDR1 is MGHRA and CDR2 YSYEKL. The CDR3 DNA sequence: TGCGCCAGCAGCCCCCCCAGGGGGCAGGGGCAGTACTTC. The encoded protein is CASSPPRGQGQYF.

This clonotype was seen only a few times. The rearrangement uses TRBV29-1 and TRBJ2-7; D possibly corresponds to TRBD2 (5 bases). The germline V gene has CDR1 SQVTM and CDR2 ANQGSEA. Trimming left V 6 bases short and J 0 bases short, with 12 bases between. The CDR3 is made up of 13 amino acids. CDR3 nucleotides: TGCAGCGTAAGCGGCAGGAGCTCCTACGAGCAGTACTTC. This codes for CSVSGRSSYEQYF.

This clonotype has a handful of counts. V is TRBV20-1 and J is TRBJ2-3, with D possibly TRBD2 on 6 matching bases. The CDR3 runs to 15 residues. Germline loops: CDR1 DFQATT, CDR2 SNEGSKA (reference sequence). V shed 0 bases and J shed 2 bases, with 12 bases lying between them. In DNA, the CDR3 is TGCAGTGCTAGAGAGATAGCGGACTACACAGATACGCAGTATTTT. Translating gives CSAREIADYTDTQYF.

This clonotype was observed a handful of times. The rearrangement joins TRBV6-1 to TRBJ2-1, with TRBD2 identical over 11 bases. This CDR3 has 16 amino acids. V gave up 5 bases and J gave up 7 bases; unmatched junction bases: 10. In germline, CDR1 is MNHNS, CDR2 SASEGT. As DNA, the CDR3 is TGTGCCAGCAGTCCCCTAGCGGGGGGAGCGGCTAATGAGCAGTTCTTC. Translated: CASSPLAGGAANEQFF.

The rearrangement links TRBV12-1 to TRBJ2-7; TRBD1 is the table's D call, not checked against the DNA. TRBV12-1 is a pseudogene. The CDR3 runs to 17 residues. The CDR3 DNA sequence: TGTGCCAGCAGCCCAGAGCCCGGACGGAGTCGCCCCTACGAGCAGTACTTC. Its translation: CASSPEPGRSRPYEQYF.